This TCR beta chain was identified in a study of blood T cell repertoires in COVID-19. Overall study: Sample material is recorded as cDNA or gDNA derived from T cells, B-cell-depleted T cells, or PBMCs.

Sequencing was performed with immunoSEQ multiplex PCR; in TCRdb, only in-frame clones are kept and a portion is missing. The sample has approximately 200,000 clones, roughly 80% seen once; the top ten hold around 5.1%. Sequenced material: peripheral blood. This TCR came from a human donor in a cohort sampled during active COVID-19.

CDR3 sequence: CASSQGGGSGNTIYF. CDR3 coding DNA: TGTGCCAGCAGCCAAGGCGGGGGCTCTGGAAACACCATATATTTT. This sequence joins TRBV3-1 (or the pseudogene TRBV3-2) and TRBJ1-3; possible D gene TRBD1, 5 bases. Germline lookup yields CDR1 LGHDT and CDR2 YNNKEL (reference sequence). Trimming left V 1 base short and J 0 bases short, with 7 bases between. This CDR3 spans 15 amino acids.